This is a list of T cell receptor beta chains from one sample in a study of OX40 agonist ivuxolimab in advanced cancers. The method was immunoSEQ multiplex PCR; TCRdb's version includes in-frame clones alone and lacks a portion of them. The sample yields more than 85,000 clones, 75% to 95% seen once. Sequences were derived from CD4+ or CD8+ T cells sorted from blood, sampled in a trial of the OX40 agonist ivuxolimab. The origin of the receptors is an adult with an advanced solid tumor such as melanoma, head and neck, liver or kidney cancer. CDR3s include the opening cysteine and the closing phenylalanine or tryptophan. Fields, in order: V gene, clone size, CDR3 protein. Some rows have no size entry. The others give once, few or many, or a class for an expanded clone.

>TRBV4-2|-
CASSQELSSGKYEQYF
>TRBV5-1|-
CASSLGTGGETQYF
>TRBV6-6|-
CASSYVKGPDTQYF
>TRBV4-3|-
CANSPRVGQPQHF
>TRBV6-5|-
CASNRPQAEGIQYF
>TRBV11-3|-
CASSADRGRENEQFF
>TRBV11-1|-
CASSQGGGLVNEQFF
>TRBV5-1|once
CASSSGLAGGIETQYF
>TRBV15|-
CATSRDWGGDTGELFF
>TRBV5-4|-
CASSLFRSSYEQYF
>TRBV5-6|-
CASSLGLADNEQFF
>TRBV28|-
CASSWGAGQPQHF
>TRBV6-5|-
CASSQYTEAFF
>TRBV10-3|-
CAISESGGARPGELFF
>TRBV6-6|-
CASSYSRGTNEKLFF
>TRBV6-1|-
CASSVSGQETQYF
>TRBV19|-
CASSINQGAVGYTF
>TRBV27|-
CASRPFNSNQPQHF
>TRBV5-4|-
CASSLTPGLASDTQYF
>TRBV6-1|-
CASSEVGLAGYNEQFF
>TRBV2|-
CASIRESTDTQYF
>TRBV7-2|-
CASSLGGGPETQYF
>TRBV4-2|once
CASSVFQRDSDTQYF
>TRBV7-9|-
CASRTLSSAYTGELFF